Listed below are T cell receptor beta chains from one sample, sequenced in a study of T cell responses to AZD1222 COVID-19 vaccine. Only in-frame clones appear in the TCRdb table, and some are missing; sequencing was by immunoSEQ multiplex PCR. The sample holds around 90,000 clones, approximately 90% seen once. The sample consisted of peripheral blood, taken on day 0 of AZD1222 vaccination. The receptor set was obtained from an adult in good health. CDR3s leave out the opening cysteine and the closing phenylalanine or tryptophan. A D gene is named only where the DNA matches it firmly.

V gene,D gene,CDR3 length,CDR3 protein
TRBV5-1,-,11,ASSIGNTGELF
TRBV7-8,TRBD2,13,ASSLATRGTDTQY
TRBV6-1,-,15,ASSEAMVGTRGSEQY
TRBV7-9,-,11,ASSRIDTGELF
TRBV3-1/TRBV3-2,-,13,ASSQDWGSGQPQH
TRBV14,-,11,ASSLSVDYEQY
TRBV4-3,-,13,ASSQDSGARYGYT
TRBV27,TRBD1,13,ASTPGTGISYEQY
TRBV6-4,-,11,ASSKEMFYGYT
TRBV4-3,-,12,ASSQDGGFEKLF
TRBV13,TRBD1,13,ASSRRTGVNTEAF
TRBV3-1/TRBV3-2,-,14,ASSQGAGAANTEAF
TRBV2,TRBD1,12,ASHYRDRESPLH
TRBV6-2/TRBV6-3,TRBD1,16,ASSYSLTGGGWATEAF
TRBV27,TRBD1,12,ASSLSQGVEEAF